This T cell receptor (beta chain) was captured by sequencing in a study of T-cell memory formation after mild COVID-19. TCRdb analysed the 5' RACE reads with MiXCR anew, one entry per CDR3 protein. The sample lists 240,000 or so distinct CDR3 sequences; over 8.5% were seen once. Only a few counts were recorded for this clonotype. The sample was PBMCs or a T cell subset sorted from them (not recorded which). The receptor was isolated from a man aged 18 to 30 who had mild COVID-19 (a few samples of this study predate the infection). Cell type and time point are not known.

CDR3 amino acids: CASTPQGQGDIQYF. The CDR3 DNA sequence: TGTGCCAGCACCCCTCAGGGACAGGGAGACATTCAGTACTTC. This chain joins TRBV25-1 and TRBJ2-4, with 9 bases lining up with TRBD1. CDR3 length: 14 amino acids. Losses at the gene ends were 7 bases for V and 8 bases for J; bases not matched to a gene: 9. CDR1 is MGHDK, CDR2 SYGVNS, per germline.